This T cell receptor (beta chain) was recovered during a study of control samples from healthy donors and cancer patients (dated by TCRdb to about 2020). With regard to this clone: This clone's antigen is unknown. Base qualities are not at hand, and no much larger clone is one base apart.

V gives up 3 bases and J gives up 5 bases, and the segment between their germline ends measures 13 bases. The CDR3, cysteine through phenylalanine, is 13 amino acids long. The kept DNA is CDR3 alone, 39 bases in frame from the first base. CDR1 and CDR2, looked up from the germline V gene (reference sequence), are DFQATT and SNEGSKA. Libraries were prepared through the immunoSEQ multiplex PCR assay. TCRdb carries this immuneACCESS record with in-frame sequences only. Its versions omit some clonotypes, under half of them owing to an unresolved V gene in the studies checked, with the rest unexplained. The sample table contains fewer than 200,000 clones; only one count was recorded for about 94% of them. Jointly, the top ten make up roughly 3.9% of the sample.

The TCR was taken from a woman aged 60 to 75 in good health. Material for sequencing was blood. Recombination connected TRBV20-1 to TRBJ1-1, with no confident D gene call. The bases read TGCAGTGCTAGTCCGCGTCCGGGGACTGAAGCTTTCTTT. It codes for CSASPRPGTEAFF.